The following is a T cell receptor beta chain sequence with its context. The antigen remains undetermined. This record belongs to a study of cytomegalovirus exposure and HLA in healthy donors. Regarding the study as a whole: On later analysis, the bulk of CMV-associated TCR beta chains appeared to be HLA-restricted. Within the data, a cluster of highly shared sequence variants was likely a sequencing artifact. In a later analysis, at a false discovery rate of 0.05, about 15,000 TCR beta sequences were associated with HLA alleles.

It was with 60 Vbeta and 13 Jbeta primers that the PCR ran. TCRdb's table, derived via immunoSEQ multiplex PCR, lists solely in-frame clones and lacks some. This table holds about 88,000 clones, 69% found once. The V gene lost 5 bases and the J gene lost 2 bases, with 8 bases spanning the gap. The CDR3 is made up of 13 amino acids. CDR1 and CDR2 (germline): SGHRS, YFSETQ. This chain connects TRBV5-1 to TRBJ1-5; D unclear. The receptor's source is a man aged 45-65 years in good health and CMV-seronegative. The sample taken for sequencing was PBMCs. The CDR3: CASSEQGNQPQHF. The CDR3 DNA follows: TGCGCCAGCAGTGAGCAGGGCAATCAGCCCCAGCATTTT.